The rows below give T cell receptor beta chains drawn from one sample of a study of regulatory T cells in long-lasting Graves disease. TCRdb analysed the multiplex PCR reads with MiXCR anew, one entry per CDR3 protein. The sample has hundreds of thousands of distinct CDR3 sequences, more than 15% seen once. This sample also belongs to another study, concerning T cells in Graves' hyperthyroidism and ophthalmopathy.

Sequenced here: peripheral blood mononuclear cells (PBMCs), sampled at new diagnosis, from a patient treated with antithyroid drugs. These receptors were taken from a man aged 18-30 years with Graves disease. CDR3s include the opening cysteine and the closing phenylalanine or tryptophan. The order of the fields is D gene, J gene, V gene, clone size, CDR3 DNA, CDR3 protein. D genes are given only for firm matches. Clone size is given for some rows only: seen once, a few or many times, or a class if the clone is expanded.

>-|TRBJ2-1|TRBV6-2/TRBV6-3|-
TGTGCCAGCAGGTCCGGGCGAATTTACAATGAGCAGTTCTTC
CASRSGRIYNEQFF
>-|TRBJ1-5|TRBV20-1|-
TGCAGTGGGGGAGGTCCGACCAATCAGCCCCAGCATTTT
CSGGGPTNQPQHF
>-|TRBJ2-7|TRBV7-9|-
TGTGCCAGCAGCTTATTTTCGGGAGACTTGGGTGAGCAGTACTTC
CASSLFSGDLGEQYF
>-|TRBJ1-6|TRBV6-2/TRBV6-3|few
TGTGCCAGCAGGGTAACAGGGAATTCACCCCTCCACTTT
CASRVTGNSPLHF
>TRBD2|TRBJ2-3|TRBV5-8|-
TGTGCCAGCAGTTTGGGGACTAGCTTTGATACGCAGTATTTT
CASSLGTSFDTQYF
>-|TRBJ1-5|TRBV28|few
TGTGCCAGCAGTTTGGTATCGGGAGTACCCATCCAAGGTCAGCCCCAGCATTTT
CASSLVSGVPIQGQPQHF
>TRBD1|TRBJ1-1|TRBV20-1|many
TGCAGTGCCCCGGACAGGAGCATGAACACTGAAGCTTTCTTT
CSAPDRSMNTEAFF
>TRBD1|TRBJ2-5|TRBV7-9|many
TGTGCCAGCAGCCCCAGGACAGGGTCGAGGGAGACCCAGTACTTC
CASSPRTGSRETQYF
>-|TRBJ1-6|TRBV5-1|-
TGCGCCAGCAGCCCGGGCGGGTCTGATAATTCACCCCTCCACTTT
CASSPGGSDNSPLHF
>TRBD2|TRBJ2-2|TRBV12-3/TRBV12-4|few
TGTGCCATCCTACACCATTGGACTAGCGGGGACACCGGGGAGCTGTTTTTT
CAILHHWTSGDTGELFF
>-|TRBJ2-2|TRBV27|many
TGTGCCAGCAGTTTACGGGAGAACACCGGGGAGCTGTTTTTT
CASSLRENTGELFF
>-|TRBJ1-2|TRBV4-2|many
TGTGCCAGCAGCCAAGCACGGGAGGCATACGGCTACACCTTC
CASSQAREAYGYTF
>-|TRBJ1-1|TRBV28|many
TGTGCCAGCACCTTTCAGAACACTGAAGCTTTCTTT
CASTFQNTEAFF
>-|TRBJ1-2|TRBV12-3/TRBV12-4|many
TGTGCCAGCAGCCGAGAGGCCGCCTATGGCTACACCTTC
CASSREAAYGYTF
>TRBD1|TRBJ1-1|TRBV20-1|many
TGCAGTGCTAGAGATCGGACAGGGTGGACTGAAGCTTTCTTT
CSARDRTGWTEAFF
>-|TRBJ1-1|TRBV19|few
TGTGCCAGTAGTATAGGAGGGGAGGGCACTGAGGCTTTCTTT
CASSIGGEGTEAFF
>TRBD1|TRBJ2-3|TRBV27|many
TGTGCCAGCAGTCCGGGACAGGGGCTCACAGATACGCAGTATTTT
CASSPGQGLTDTQYF
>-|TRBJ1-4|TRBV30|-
TGTGCCTGGAGCCCTAGATCAGGGAGAAACGAGAAACTGTTTTTT
CAWSPRSGRNEKLFF
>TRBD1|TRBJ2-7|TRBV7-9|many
TGTGCCAGCAGCTTAGCGGGACAGGCCTCCTACGAGCAGTACTTC
CASSLAGQASYEQYF
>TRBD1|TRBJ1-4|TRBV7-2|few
TGTGCCAGCAGATCCGCAGGGGGGACTAATGAAAAACTGTTTTTT
CASRSAGGTNEKLFF
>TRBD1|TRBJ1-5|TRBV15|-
TGTGCCACCCCGGGACAGTTTGGCGGTCAGCCCCAGCATTTT
CATPGQFGGQPQHF
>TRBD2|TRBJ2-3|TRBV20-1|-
TGCAGTGCTTCAGCGGGAGGGCCTAAAGATACGCAGTATTTT
CSASAGGPKDTQYF
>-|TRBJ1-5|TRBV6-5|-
TGTGCCAGCAGTTACTCGGTTCGGAGCAATCAGCCCCAGCATTTT
CASSYSVRSNQPQHF
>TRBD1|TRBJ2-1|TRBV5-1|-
TGCGCCAGCAGCTTGGCGGGGACAGGGGTCTCCTACGAGCAGTTCTTC
CASSLAGTGVSYEQFF
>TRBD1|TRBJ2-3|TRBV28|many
TGTGCCAGCAGTTCGGGACAGGGGGTAACAGATACGCAGTATTTT
CASSSGQGVTDTQYF
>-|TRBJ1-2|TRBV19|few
TGTGCCAGTAAGGCCGTGGAGGTCTCGGGCTACACCTTC
CASKAVEVSGYTF
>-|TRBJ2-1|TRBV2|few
TGTGCCAGCAGAACAGGAGACGGGTGGGACAATGAGCAGTTCTTC
CASRTGDGWDNEQFF
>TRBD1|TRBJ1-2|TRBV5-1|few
TGCGCCAGCAGCTTGAACCCCAGGGGGCGCAATGACTATGGCTACACCTTC
CASSLNPRGRNDYGYTF
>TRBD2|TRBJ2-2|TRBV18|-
TGTGCCAGCTCACTTAGAGCGGGAGTTACCACCGGGGAGCTGTTTTTT
CASSLRAGVTTGELFF
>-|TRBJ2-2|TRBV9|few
TGTGCCAGCAGCGTACAGGGAGGCATCGGGGAGCTGTTTTTT
CASSVQGGIGELFF